This T cell receptor beta chain was observed in a study of cytomegalovirus exposure and HLA in healthy donors. Notes on this clone: The junction departs from the called germline gene at one end, perhaps through a read error.

This CDR3 is 17 amino acids long. CDR1 is SSHAT and CDR2 is FNYEAQ in the germline V gene (reference sequence). Primers: 60 Vbeta forward and 13 Jbeta reverse. Method: immunoSEQ multiplex PCR; TCRdb's copy keeps in-frame clones and lacks some. Among around 200,000 clones, roughly 84% were seen once, and the ten largest hold over 1.1%. The sample was PBMCs. The sequence derives from a girl under 18 in good health and CMV-seronegative. The chain joins TRBV7-7 to TRBJ2-5; TRBD2 matches 9 bases. The CDR3 loop is CASSFVQGGRAKETQYF. CDR3 in DNA: TGTGCTAGCAGCTTCGTCCAAGGCGGGAGGGCGAAGGAGACCCAGTACTTC.